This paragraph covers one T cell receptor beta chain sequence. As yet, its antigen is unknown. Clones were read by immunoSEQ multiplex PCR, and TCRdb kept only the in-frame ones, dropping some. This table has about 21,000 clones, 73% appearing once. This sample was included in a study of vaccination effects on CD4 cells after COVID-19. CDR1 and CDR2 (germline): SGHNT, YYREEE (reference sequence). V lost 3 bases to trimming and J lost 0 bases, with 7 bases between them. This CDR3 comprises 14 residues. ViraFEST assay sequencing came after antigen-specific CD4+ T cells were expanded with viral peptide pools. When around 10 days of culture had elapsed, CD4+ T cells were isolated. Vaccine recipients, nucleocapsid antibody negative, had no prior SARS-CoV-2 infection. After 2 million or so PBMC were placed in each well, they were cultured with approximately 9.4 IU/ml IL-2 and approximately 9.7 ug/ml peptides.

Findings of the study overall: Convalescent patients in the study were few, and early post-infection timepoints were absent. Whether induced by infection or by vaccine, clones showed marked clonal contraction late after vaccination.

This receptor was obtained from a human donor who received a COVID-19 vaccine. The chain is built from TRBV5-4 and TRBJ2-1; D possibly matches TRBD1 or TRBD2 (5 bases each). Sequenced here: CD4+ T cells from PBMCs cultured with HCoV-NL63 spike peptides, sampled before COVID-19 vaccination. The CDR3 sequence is CASSSGASYNEQFF. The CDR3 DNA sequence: TGTGCCAGCAGCTCCGGGGCCTCCTACAATGAGCAGTTCTTC.